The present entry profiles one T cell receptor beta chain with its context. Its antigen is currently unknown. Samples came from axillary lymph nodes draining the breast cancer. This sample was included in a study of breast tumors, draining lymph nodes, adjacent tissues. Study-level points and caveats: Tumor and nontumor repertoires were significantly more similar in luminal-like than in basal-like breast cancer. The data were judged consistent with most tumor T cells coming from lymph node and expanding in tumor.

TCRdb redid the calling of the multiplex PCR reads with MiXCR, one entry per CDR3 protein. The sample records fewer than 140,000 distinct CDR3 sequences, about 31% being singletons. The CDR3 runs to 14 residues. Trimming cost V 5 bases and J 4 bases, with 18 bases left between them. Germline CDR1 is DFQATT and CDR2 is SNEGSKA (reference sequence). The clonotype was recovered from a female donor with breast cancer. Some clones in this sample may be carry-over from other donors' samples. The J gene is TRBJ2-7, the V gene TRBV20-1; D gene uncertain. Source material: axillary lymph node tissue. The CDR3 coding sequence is TGCAGTGCTGCAAGTAGGACCGACGGGTACGAGCAGTACTTC. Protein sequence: CSAASRTDGYEQYF.